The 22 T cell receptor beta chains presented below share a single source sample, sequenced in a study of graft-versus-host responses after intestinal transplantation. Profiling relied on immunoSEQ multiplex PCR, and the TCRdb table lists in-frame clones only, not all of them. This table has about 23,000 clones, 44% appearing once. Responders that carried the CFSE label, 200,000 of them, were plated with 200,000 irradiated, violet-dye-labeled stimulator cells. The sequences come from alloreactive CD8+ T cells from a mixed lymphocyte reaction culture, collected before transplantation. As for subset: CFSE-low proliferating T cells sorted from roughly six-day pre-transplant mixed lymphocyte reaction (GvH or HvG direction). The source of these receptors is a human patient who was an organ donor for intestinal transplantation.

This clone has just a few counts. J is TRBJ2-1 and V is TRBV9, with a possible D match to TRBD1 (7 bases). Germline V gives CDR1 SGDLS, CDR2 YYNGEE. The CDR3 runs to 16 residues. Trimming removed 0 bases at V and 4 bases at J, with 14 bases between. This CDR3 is CASSVEEGARYNEQFF. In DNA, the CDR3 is TGTGCCAGCAGCGTAGAGGAGGGGGCACGGTACAATGAGCAGTTCTTC.

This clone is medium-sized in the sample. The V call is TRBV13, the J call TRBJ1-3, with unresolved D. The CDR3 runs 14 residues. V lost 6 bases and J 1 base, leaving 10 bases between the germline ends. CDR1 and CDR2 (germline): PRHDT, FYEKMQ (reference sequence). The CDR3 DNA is TGTGCCAGCAGTTATGGACTTTCTGGAAACACCATATATTTT. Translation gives CASSYGLSGNTIYF.

CDR3 nucleotide sequence: TGTGCCAGCAGCTCGGGGATAGACAGGCCCCCCTACGAGCAGTACTTC. It is translated as CASSSGIDRPPYEQYF. The chain is built from TRBV7-8 and TRBJ2-7, with D perhaps matching TRBD1 (6 bases). V lost 4 bases, J lost 2 bases, and 18 bases lay in between. The CDR3 loop spans 16 amino acids. Germline V gene sequence: CDR1 SGHVS, CDR2 FQNEAQ.

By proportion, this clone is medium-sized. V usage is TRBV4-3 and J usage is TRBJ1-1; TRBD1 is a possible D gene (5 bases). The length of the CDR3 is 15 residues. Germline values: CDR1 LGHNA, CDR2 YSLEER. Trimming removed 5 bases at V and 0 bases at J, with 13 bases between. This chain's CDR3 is CASSEYRLMNTEAFF. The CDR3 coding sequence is TGCGCCAGCAGCGAATACAGGCTAATGAACACTGAAGCTTTCTTT.

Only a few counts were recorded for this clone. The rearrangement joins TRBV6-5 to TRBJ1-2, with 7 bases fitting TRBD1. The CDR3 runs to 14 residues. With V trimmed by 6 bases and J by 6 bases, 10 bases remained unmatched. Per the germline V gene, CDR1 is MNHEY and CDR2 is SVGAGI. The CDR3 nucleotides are TGTGCCAGCAGCCTACAACCAGGGGGGCATGGCTACACCTTC. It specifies CASSLQPGGHGYTF.

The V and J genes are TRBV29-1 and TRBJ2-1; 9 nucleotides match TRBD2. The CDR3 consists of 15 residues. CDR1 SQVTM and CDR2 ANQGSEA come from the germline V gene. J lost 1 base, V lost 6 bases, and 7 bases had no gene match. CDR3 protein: CSVLESGRSYNEQFF. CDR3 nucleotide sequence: TGCAGCGTCTTAGAAAGCGGGAGGTCCTACAATGAGCAGTTCTTC.

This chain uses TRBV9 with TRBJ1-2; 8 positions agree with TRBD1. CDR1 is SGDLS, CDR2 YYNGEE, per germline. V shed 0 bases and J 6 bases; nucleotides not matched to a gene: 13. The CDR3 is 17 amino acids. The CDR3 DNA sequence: TGTGCCAGCAGCGTAGGGACAGGGTATTGCCAGTCGGATGGCTACACCTTC. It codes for CASSVGTGYCQSDGYTF.

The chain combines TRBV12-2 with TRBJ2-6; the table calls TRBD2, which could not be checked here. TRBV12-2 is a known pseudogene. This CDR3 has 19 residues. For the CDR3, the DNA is TGTGCAAGTCGCTTGAAATTGACTCCACACAAAAGTCGGGCCAACGTCCTGACTTTC. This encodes CASRLKLTPHKSRANVLTF.

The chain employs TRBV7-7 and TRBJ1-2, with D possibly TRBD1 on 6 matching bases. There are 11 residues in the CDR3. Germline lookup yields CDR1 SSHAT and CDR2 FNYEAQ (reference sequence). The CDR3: CVKGTNYGYTF. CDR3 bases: TGTGTTAAGGGGACAAACTATGGCTACACCTTC.

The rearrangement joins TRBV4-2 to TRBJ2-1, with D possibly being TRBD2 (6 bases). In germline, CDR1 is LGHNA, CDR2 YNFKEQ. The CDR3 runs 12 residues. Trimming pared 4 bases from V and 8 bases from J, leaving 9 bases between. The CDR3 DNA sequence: TGTGCCAGCAGCCGGAGGAGGGATGAGCAGTTCTTC. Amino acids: CASSRRRDEQFF.

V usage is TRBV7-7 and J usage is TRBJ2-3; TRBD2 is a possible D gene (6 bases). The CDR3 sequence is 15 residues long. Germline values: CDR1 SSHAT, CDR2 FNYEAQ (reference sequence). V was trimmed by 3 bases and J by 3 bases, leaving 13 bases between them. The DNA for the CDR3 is TGTGCCAGCAGCTTGTCCCCGGGAGTGACAGATACGCAGTATTTT. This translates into CASSLSPGVTDTQYF. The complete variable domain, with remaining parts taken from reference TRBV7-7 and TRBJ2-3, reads GAGVSQSPRYKVTKRGQDVTLRCDPISSHATLYWYQQALGQGPEFLTYFNYEAQPDKSGLPSDRFSAERPEGSISTLTIQRTEQRDSAMYRCASSLSPGVTDTQYFGPGTRLTVL.

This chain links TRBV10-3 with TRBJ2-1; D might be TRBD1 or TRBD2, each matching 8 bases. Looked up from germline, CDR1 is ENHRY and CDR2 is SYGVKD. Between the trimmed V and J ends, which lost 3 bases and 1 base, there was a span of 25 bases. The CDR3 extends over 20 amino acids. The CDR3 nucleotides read TGTGCCATCAGTGACCCAGGGGGCCGACTAGCGTACCTGTCCTACAATGAGCAGTTCTTC. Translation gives CAISDPGGRLAYLSYNEQFF.

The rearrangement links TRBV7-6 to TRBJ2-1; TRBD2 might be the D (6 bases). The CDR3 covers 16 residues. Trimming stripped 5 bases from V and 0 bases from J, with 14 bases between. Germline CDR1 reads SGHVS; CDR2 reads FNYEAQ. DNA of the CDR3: TGTGCCAGCAGCCCCGACTGGGGGGACTCCTACAATGAGCAGTTCTTC. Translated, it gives CASSPDWGDSYNEQFF.

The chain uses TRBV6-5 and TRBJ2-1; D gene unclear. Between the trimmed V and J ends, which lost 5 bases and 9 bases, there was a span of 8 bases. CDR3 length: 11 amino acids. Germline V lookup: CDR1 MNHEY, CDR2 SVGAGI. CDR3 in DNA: TGTGCCAGCAGTATCGGTGGTGAGCAGTTCTTC. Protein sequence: CASSIGGEQFF.

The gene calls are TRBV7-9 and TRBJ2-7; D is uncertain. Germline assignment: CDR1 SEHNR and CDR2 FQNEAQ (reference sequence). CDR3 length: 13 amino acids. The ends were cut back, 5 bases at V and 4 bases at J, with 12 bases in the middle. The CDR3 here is CASSPRDRYEQYF. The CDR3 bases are TGTGCCAGCAGCCCAAGAGACCGATACGAGCAGTACTTC.

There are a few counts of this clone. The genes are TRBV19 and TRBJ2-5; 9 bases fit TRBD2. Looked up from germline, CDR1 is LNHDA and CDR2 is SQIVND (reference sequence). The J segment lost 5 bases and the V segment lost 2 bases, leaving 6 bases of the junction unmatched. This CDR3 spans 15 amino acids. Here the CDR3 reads CASSIIAGDVETQYF. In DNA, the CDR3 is TGTGCCAGTAGTATAATAGCGGGAGATGTGGAGACCCAGTACTTC.

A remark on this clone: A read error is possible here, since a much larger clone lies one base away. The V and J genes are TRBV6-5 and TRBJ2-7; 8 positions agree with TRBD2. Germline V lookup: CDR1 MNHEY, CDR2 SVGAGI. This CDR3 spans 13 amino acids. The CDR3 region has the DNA TGTGCCAGCTGTTACGGGGGGGGATACGAGCAGTACTTC. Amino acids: CASCYGGGYEQYF.

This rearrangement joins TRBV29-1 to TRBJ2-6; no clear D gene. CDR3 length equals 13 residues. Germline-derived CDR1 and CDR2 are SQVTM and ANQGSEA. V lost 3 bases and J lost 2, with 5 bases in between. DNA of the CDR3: TGCAGCGTTGACATGGCTGGGGCCAACGTCCTGACTTTC. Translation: CSVDMAGANVLTF.

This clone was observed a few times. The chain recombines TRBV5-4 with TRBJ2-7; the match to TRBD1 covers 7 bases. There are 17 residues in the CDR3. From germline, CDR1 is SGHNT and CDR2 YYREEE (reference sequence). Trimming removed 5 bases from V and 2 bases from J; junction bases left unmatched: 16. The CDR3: CASSHHSTGQLTYEQYF. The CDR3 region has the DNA TGTGCCAGCAGTCATCATTCGACGGGACAGCTAACCTACGAGCAGTACTTC.

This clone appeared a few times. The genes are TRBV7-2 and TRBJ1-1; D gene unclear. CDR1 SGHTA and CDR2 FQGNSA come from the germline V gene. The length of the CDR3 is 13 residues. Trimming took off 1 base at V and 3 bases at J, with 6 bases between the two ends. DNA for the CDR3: TGTGCCAGCAGCTTAGGAGAGGACACTGAAGCTTTCTTT. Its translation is CASSLGEDTEAFF.

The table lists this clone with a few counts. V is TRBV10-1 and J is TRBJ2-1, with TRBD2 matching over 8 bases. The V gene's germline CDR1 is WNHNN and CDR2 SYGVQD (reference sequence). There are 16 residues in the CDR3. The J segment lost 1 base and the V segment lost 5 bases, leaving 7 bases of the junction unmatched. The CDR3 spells CASSRLARESYNEQFF. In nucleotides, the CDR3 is TGCGCCAGCAGTCGACTAGCGAGAGAGTCCTACAATGAGCAGTTCTTC.

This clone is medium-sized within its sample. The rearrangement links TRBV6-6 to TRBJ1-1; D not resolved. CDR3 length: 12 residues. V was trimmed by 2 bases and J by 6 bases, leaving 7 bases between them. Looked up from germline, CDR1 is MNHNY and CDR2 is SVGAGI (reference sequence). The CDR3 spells CASSYETAEAFF. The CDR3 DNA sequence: TGTGCCAGCAGTTACGAAACCGCTGAAGCTTTCTTT.